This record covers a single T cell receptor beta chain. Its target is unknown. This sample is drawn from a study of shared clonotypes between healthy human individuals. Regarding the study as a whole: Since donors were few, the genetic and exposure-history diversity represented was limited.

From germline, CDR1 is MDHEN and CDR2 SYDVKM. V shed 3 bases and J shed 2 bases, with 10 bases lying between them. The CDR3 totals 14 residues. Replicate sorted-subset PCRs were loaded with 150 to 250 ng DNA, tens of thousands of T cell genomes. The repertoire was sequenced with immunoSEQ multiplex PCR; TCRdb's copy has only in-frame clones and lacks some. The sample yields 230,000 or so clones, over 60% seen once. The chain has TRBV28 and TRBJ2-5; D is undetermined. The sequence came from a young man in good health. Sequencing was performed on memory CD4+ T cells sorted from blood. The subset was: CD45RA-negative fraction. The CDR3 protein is CASSFYPKQETQYF. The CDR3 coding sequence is TGTGCCAGCAGTTTCTATCCGAAACAAGAGACCCAGTACTTC.